This T cell receptor beta chain is from a study of blood T cell repertoires in COVID-19. Study details: Researchers got acute and convalescent COVID-19 samples from the United States, Italy and Spain. Sources were T cells, B-cell-depleted T cells, or PBMCs; the material itself was cDNA or gDNA.

The CDR3 runs 17 residues. The trim removed 4 bases at V and 3 bases at J, leaving 10 bases unmatched. CDR1 is KGHSH, CDR2 LQKENI, per germline. Libraries were prepared by immunoSEQ multiplex PCR; TCRdb keeps only in-frame clonotypes and omits some of them. In the table there are roughly 330,000 clones, about 82% of which are singletons. V gene TRBV18 combines with J gene TRBJ2-1, with TRBD2 matching 9 bases. The source is a woman between 45 and 65 years old with acute or convalescent COVID-19. Sequencing used peripheral blood. CDR3 sequence (DNA): TGTGCCAGCTCACTGGGAGCGGGAGGCGGAGGCTACAATGAGCAGTTCTTC. Amino acids: CASSLGAGGGGYNEQFF.